One sample yielded the 28 T cell receptor beta chains listed below, sequenced in a study of shared clonotypes between healthy human individuals. Libraries were prepared by immunoSEQ multiplex PCR; TCRdb keeps only in-frame clonotypes and omits some of them. The sample yields around 500,000 clones, approximately 79% seen once. Sequenced sample: PBMCs. The receptor source for this set is a middle-aged woman in good health. Some clones in this sample may be carry-over from other donors' samples.

In this sample, this clone turned up once. This chain joins TRBV19 and TRBJ2-5; D gene ambiguous. The germline gives CDR1 LNHDA, CDR2 SQIVND (reference sequence). V was cut by 0 bases and J by 5 bases, with 13 bases left in between. This CDR3 has 15 amino acids. The CDR3 DNA reads TGTGCCAGTAGTATAGACCGACACCTCCGGGAGACCCAGTACTTC. Protein sequence: CASSIDRHLRETQYF.

In regard to this clone: A much more abundant neighbour one base away suggests this may be a read error. CDR3 nucleotides: TGCGCCAGCAGCTTGAGGGTGGGCACTGAAGCTTTCTTT. This encodes CASSLRVGTEAFF. This rearrangement joins TRBV5-1 to TRBJ1-1; D ambiguous. The CDR3 is made up of 13 amino acids. Germline CDR1 reads SGHRS; CDR2 reads YFSETQ. Trimming took 1 base from V and 4 from J, leaving 8 bases between them. The whole variable domain, filled in from reference TRBV5-1 and TRBJ1-1, reads KAGVTQTPRYLIKTRGQQVTLSCSPISGHRSVSWYQQTPGQGLQFLFEYFSETQRNKGNFPGRFSGRQFSNSRSEMNVSTLELGDSALYLCASSLRVGTEAFFGQGTRLTVV.

With respect to this clone: Additional DNA sequences in this sample encode the identical CDR3. The chain has TRBV29-1 and TRBJ2-1; TRBD1 might be the D (7 bases). The CDR3 has 15 residues. Germline loops: CDR1 SQVTM, CDR2 ANQGSEA. V was pared by 4 bases and J by 7 bases, with 20 bases between. The CDR3 DNA reads as TGCAGCGTTGCCCGGAGGGGGCTGGGTCTGAATGAGCAGTTCTTC. This codes for CSVARRGLGLNEQFF.

V gene TRBV28 combines with J gene TRBJ2-1; 8 nucleotides line up with TRBD2. The ends lost 5 bases at V and 4 bases at J; junction bases unmatched: 7. The germline CDR1 and CDR2 sequences are MDHEN and SYDVKM. This CDR3 has 15 amino acids. CDR3 residues: CASSPTSGRYNEQFF. In nucleotides, the CDR3 is TGTGCCAGCAGTCCCACCAGCGGGAGATACAATGAGCAGTTCTTC.

The chain employs TRBV5-1 and TRBJ1-1; the D gene is possibly TRBD1 (6 bases). The CDR3 consists of 13 residues. The germline CDR1 and CDR2 sequences are SGHRS and YFSETQ. V was trimmed by 6 bases and J by 6 bases, leaving 15 bases between them. Here the CDR3 reads CASTRSGAAEAFF. The CDR3 DNA reads as TGCGCCAGCACCCGCTCGGGGGCGGCTGAAGCTTTCTTT. The entire variable domain, with the rest obtained from reference TRBV5-1 and TRBJ1-1, is as follows: KAGVTQTPRYLIKTRGQQVTLSCSPISGHRSVSWYQQTPGQGLQFLFEYFSETQRNKGNFPGRFSGRQFSNSRSEMNVSTLELGDSALYLCASTRSGAAEAFFGQGTRLTVV.

This rearrangement joins TRBV7-8 to TRBJ2-1; TRBD2 aligns across 9 bases. The trim removed 5 bases at V and 12 bases at J, leaving 17 bases unmatched. Germline assignment: CDR1 SGHVS and CDR2 FQNEAQ. The CDR3 totals 16 residues. The CDR3 DNA sequence: TGTGCCAGCAGCCCCGCCACGGGACTAGCCGAGAGTTCGCAGTTCTTC. This codes for CASSPATGLAESSQFF.

V and J are TRBV2 and TRBJ1-2; D call uncertain. The CDR3 is 14 residues long. Germline V gives CDR1 SNHLY, CDR2 FYNNEI. V was clipped by 2 bases and J by 4 bases, with 11 bases between them. The CDR3 loop is CASSELGLSYGYTF. As DNA, the CDR3 is TGTGCCAGCAGTGAACTGGGCTTGTCCTATGGCTACACCTTC.

This rearrangement joins TRBV29-1 to TRBJ2-5; 10 nucleotides match TRBD2. The CDR3 spans 13 residues. CDR1 and CDR2 (germline): SQVTM, ANQGSEA. The junction had 6 bases not matched to a gene; V was cut back by 7 bases and J by 4 bases. CDR3 sequence reads: CSASSGSGETQYF. DNA for the CDR3: TGCAGCGCCTCTAGCGGGAGTGGAGAGACCCAGTACTTC.

With respect to this clone: The same CDR3 also results from other DNA sequences found in this sample. The J gene is TRBJ2-5, the V gene TRBV5-1; D is unclear. The CDR3 extends over 13 amino acids. Germline CDR1 is SGHRS and CDR2 is YFSETQ. Trimming left V 0 bases short and J 2 bases short, with 5 bases between. CDR3 DNA: TGCGCCAGCAGCTTGGAGGGACAAGAGACCCAGTACTTC. Protein product: CASSLEGQETQYF.

The chain couples TRBV29-1 to TRBJ2-3, with D tentatively TRBD1 or TRBD2 (6 bases each). CDR1 SQVTM and CDR2 ANQGSEA come from the germline V gene. CDR3 length: 15 amino acids. The V and J ends lost 3 bases and 2 bases respectively, with 15 bases between them. CDR3: CSVEGYREATDTQYF. In nucleotides, the CDR3 is TGCAGCGTTGAGGGCTACAGGGAGGCCACAGATACGCAGTATTTT.

A single count supports this clone. This chain joins TRBV9 and TRBJ1-3, with D unclear. Germline V gene lookup returns CDR1 SGDLS and CDR2 YYNGEE. Between the trimmed V and J ends, which lost 3 bases and 0 bases, there was a span of 10 bases. The CDR3 has 15 residues. In nucleotides, the CDR3 is TGTGCCAGCAGCGACTTAAAGGTCTCTGGAAACACCATATATTTT. Translation gives CASSDLKVSGNTIYF.

In its sample, this clone was seen once. This sequence joins TRBV28 and TRBJ1-4; D gene uncertain. V lost 7 bases, J lost 0 bases, and 9 bases lay in between. In germline, CDR1 is MDHEN, CDR2 SYDVKM. The CDR3 contains 14 residues. This CDR3 is CASNRVATNEKLFF. In DNA, the CDR3 is TGTGCCAGCAATCGGGTTGCAACTAATGAAAAACTGTTTTTT.

V and J are TRBV5-1 and TRBJ2-3; D might be TRBD1 or TRBD2, each matching 5 bases. This CDR3 is built from 12 residues. Trimming took off 4 bases at V and 5 bases at J, with 8 bases between the two ends. CDR1 and CDR2 (germline): SGHRS, YFSETQ. The CDR3 region is CASSRDGDTQYF. The CDR3 nucleotides are TGCGCCAGCAGCCGGGACGGAGATACGCAGTATTTT.

This chain joins TRBV16 and TRBJ1-2; D gene uncertain. Trimming removed 0 bases at V and 4 bases at J, with 6 bases between. Looked up from germline, CDR1 is KGHSY and CDR2 is FQNENV. The CDR3 loop spans 13 amino acids. CDR3 coding DNA: TGTGCCAGCAGCCAATCGGATAGCTATGGCTACACCTTC. It encodes CASSQSDSYGYTF.

The chain carries TRBV19 and TRBJ1-2; 8 bases line up with TRBD1. The length of the CDR3 is 16 residues. The germline V gene encodes CDR1 LNHDA and CDR2 SQIVND (reference sequence). V lost 10 bases and J lost 1; bases outside the gene matches: 14. In nucleotides, the CDR3 is TGTGCCACCCAGAATCCAGGGGGCGATGATAACTATGGCTACACCTTC. This translates into CATQNPGGDDNYGYTF. Filled out from reference TRBV19 and TRBJ1-2, the complete variable domain reads DGGITQSPKYLFRKEGQNVTLSCEQNLNHDAMYWYRQDPGQGLRLIYYSQIVNDFQKGDIAEGYSVSREKKESFPLTVTSAQKNPTAFYLCATQNPGGDDNYGYTFGSGTRLTVV.

CDR3 sequence: CASSLVADNEQFF. Here the CDR3 DNA reads TGCGCCAGCAGCTTGGTGGCGGACAATGAGCAGTTCTTC. The gene calls are TRBV5-1 and TRBJ2-1; no reliable D call. The CDR3 has 13 amino acids. Germline V gene data show CDR1 as SGHRS and CDR2 as YFSETQ. Trimming took off 0 bases at V and 5 bases at J, with 6 bases between the two ends.

The V gene is TRBV25-1, the J gene TRBJ1-2; maybe TRBD1 (5 bases). CDR1 and CDR2 from the germline V gene are MGHDK and SYGVNS. V was trimmed by 4 bases and J by 8 bases, leaving 11 bases between them. This CDR3 has 12 residues. The CDR3 is CASSVGDGGYTF. Written as DNA, the CDR3 is TGTGCCAGCAGTGTCGGGGACGGAGGCTACACCTTC.

The rearrangement links TRBV10-1 to TRBJ2-5; weak D call: TRBD1 (6 bases). The V and J ends lost 0 bases and 1 base respectively, with 9 bases between them. The CDR3 consists of 15 residues. Germline values: CDR1 WNHNN, CDR2 SYGVQD (reference sequence). The CDR3 DNA follows: TGCGCCAGCAGTGAGTCAGGACAGATCCAAGAGACCCAGTACTTC. Its translation is CASSESGQIQETQYF.

CDR3: CASSLVLAPRHEQYF. The CDR3 DNA follows: TGTGCCAGCAGTTTGGTCTTAGCACCTCGACACGAGCAGTACTTC. The chain employs TRBV28 and TRBJ2-7; D call uncertain. Looked up from germline, CDR1 is MDHEN and CDR2 is SYDVKM. The CDR3 spans 15 residues. The germline V and J ends were trimmed by 3 bases and 5 bases, with 17 bases remaining between them.

This clone was found many times. The rearrangement links TRBV4-1 to TRBJ1-5; TRBD1 aligns across 7 bases. Trimming took 4 bases from V and 7 from J; bases not matched to a gene: 7. Germline lookup yields CDR1 MGHRA and CDR2 YSYEKL. This CDR3 spans 14 amino acids. CDR3 DNA sequence: TGCGCCAGCAGCCGGGGACAGCCAGCGCAGCCCCAGCATTTT. Translation gives CASSRGQPAQPQHF.

This chain links TRBV18 with TRBJ1-1; TRBD1 might be the D (5 bases). V was pared by 6 bases and J by 5 bases, with 10 bases between. Germline loops: CDR1 KGHSH, CDR2 LQKENI. The CDR3 spans 12 residues. The CDR3 spells CASSGRDTEAFF. In DNA, the CDR3 is TGTGCCAGCTCGGGCAGGGATACTGAAGCTTTCTTT.

This chain joins TRBV7-9 and TRBJ2-3; D perhaps matches TRBD2 (6 bases). Germline values: CDR1 SEHNR, CDR2 FQNEAQ (reference sequence). This CDR3 is 14 amino acids long. Trimming took 2 bases from V and 4 from J, leaving 10 bases between them. CDR3 in amino acids: CASSLSSGADTQYF. CDR3 sequence (DNA): TGTGCCAGCAGCTTAAGTAGCGGCGCAGATACGCAGTATTTT.

The chain couples TRBV2 to TRBJ2-1, with no clear D. CDR3 length: 10 amino acids. With 4 bases removed from V and 9 bases from J, the gap between germline ends came to 4 bases. Germline CDR1 SNHLY, CDR2 FYNNEI. The CDR3 DNA reads as TGTGCCAGCAGTGCGGGTGAGCAGTTCTTC. Protein product: CASSAGEQFF.

The chain has TRBV18 and TRBJ2-7; no firm D call. The CDR3 is 16 amino acids. Trimming took off 6 bases at V and 2 bases at J, with 20 bases between the two ends. CDR1 is KGHSH, CDR2 LQKENI, per germline. This CDR3 reads CASSPSRPWNAYEQYF. CDR3 bases: TGTGCCAGCTCCCCCTCCCGGCCCTGGAATGCCTACGAGCAGTACTTC. Filled out from reference TRBV18 and TRBJ2-7, the complete variable domain reads NAGVMQNPRHLVRRRGQEARLRCSPMKGHSHVYWYRQLPEEGLKFMVYLQKENIIDESGMPKERFSAEFPKEGPSILRIQQVVRGDSAAYFCASSPSRPWNAYEQYFGPGTRLTVT.

The chain couples TRBV10-3 to TRBJ1-2, with D maybe TRBD1 (5 bases). This CDR3 contains 12 residues. Germline V gives CDR1 ENHRY, CDR2 SYGVKD. V was cut by 6 bases and J by 8 bases, with 13 bases left in between. The CDR3 nucleotides are TGTGCCATCAGGGGGCGCGACGACGGCTACACCTTC. This translates into CAIRGRDDGYTF.

The chain links TRBV2 to TRBJ1-2; D unresolved. The germline V gene encodes CDR1 SNHLY and CDR2 FYNNEI. V was clipped by 5 bases and J by 2 bases, with 9 bases between them. The CDR3 spans 13 residues. The CDR3 DNA sequence: TGTGCCAGCAGTCAAGGGCCAAACTATGGCTACACCTTC. Its protein product is CASSQGPNYGYTF.

The chain uses TRBV15 and TRBJ1-4, with D uncertain. From germline, CDR1 is LNHNV and CDR2 YYDKDF (reference sequence). This CDR3 comprises 15 residues. Trimming pared 0 bases from V and 8 bases from J, leaving 13 bases between. CDR3 sequence: CATSRDGGPGEKLFF. In DNA, the CDR3 is TGTGCCACCAGCAGAGACGGTGGCCCAGGAGAAAAACTGTTTTTT. The full variable domain, its missing parts supplied by reference TRBV15 and TRBJ1-4, is DAMVIQNPRYQVTQFGKPVTLSCSQTLNHNVMYWYQQKSSQAPKLLFHYYDKDFNNEADTPDNFQSRRPNTSFCFLDIRSPGLGDTAMYLCATSRDGGPGEKLFFGSGTQLSVL.

This clone was detected only a few times. This chain links TRBV14 with TRBJ2-5; a weak D match, TRBD1 (6 bases). From germline, CDR1 is SGHDN and CDR2 FVKESK. CDR3 length: 17 amino acids. V gave up 0 bases and J gave up 9 bases, with 23 bases separating them. Here the CDR3 reads CASSQDNKDPRGRAQYF. CDR3 in DNA: TGTGCCAGCAGCCAAGATAACAAGGATCCCAGGGGCCGAGCCCAGTACTTC.